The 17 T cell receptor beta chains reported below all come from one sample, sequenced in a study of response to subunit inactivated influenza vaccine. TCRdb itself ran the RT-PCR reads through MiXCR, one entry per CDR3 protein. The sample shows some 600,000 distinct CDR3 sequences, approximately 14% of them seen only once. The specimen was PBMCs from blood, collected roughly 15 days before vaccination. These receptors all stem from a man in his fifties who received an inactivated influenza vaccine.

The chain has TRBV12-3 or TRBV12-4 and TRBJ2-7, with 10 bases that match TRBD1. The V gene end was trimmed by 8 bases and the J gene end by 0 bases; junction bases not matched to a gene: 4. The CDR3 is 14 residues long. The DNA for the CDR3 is TGTGCCAGCGGGACAGGGGACCTCTCCTACGAGCAGTACTTC. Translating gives CASGTGDLSYEQYF.

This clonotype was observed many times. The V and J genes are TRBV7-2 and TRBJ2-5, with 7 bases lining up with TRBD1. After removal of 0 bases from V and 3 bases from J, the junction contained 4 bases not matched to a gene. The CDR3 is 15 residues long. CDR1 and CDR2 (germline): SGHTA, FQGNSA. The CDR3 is CASSLASGQKETQYF. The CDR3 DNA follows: TGTGCCAGCAGCTTAGCGTCGGGACAGAAAGAGACCCAGTACTTC.

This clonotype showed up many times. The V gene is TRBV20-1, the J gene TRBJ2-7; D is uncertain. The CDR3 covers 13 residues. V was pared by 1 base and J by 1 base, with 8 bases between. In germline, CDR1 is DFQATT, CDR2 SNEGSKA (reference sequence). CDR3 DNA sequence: TGCAGTGCTAGAGGTCCAGGTTCCTACGAGCAGTACTTC. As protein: CSARGPGSYEQYF.

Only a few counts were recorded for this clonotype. CDR3 DNA: TGTGCCAGCAGGGACTTGAGTTTGCCCCAGCATTTT. It is translated as CASRDLSLPQHF. The chain joins TRBV28 to TRBJ1-5; D is unresolved. Looked up from germline, CDR1 is MDHEN and CDR2 is SYDVKM. The CDR3 sequence is 12 residues long. With 6 bases removed from V and 9 bases from J, the gap between germline ends came to 12 bases.

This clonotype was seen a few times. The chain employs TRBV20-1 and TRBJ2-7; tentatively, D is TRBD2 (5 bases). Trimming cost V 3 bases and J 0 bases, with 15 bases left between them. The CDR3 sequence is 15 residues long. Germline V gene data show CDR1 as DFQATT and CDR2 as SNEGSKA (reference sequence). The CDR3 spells CSASIGNTFSYEQYF. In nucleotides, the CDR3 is TGCAGTGCTAGTATCGGGAATACCTTCTCCTACGAGCAGTACTTC.

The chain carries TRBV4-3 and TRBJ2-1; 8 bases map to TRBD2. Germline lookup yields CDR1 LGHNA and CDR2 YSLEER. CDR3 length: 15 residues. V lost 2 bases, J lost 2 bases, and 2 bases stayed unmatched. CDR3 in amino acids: CASSQPGLAYNEQFF. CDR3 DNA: TGCGCCAGCAGCCAACCGGGACTAGCCTACAATGAGCAGTTCTTC.

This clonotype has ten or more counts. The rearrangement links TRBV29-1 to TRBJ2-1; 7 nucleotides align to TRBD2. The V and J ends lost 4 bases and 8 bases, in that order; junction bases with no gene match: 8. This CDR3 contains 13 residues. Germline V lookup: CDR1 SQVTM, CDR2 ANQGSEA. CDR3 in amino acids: CSVAGRLADEQFF. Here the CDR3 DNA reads TGCAGCGTTGCCGGTCGACTAGCCGATGAGCAGTTCTTC.

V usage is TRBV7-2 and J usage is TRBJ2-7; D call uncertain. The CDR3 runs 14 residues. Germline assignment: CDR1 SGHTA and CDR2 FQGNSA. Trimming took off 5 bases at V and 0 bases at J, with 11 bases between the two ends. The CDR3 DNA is TGTGCCAGCAGCCCAGCGTGGAGCTCCTACGAGCAGTACTTC. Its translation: CASSPAWSSYEQYF.

The CDR3 DNA reads as TGTGCCAGCAAGTCGGGAATAGTGGACACCATATATTTT. As protein: CASKSGIVDTIYF. The rearrangement links TRBV6-6 to TRBJ1-3; D ambiguous. The V and J ends lost 7 bases and 8 bases respectively, with 15 bases between them. Germline V CDR1 and CDR2: MNHNY, SVGAGI (reference sequence). The CDR3 has 13 residues.

The CDR3 protein is CAISPGTIQETQYF. In DNA, the CDR3 is TGTGCCATCAGTCCCGGGACCATACAAGAGACCCAGTACTTC. The chain combines TRBV10-3 with TRBJ2-5; D is perhaps TRBD1 or TRBD2 (5 bases each). The CDR3 contains 14 residues. V was clipped by 5 bases and J by 2 bases, with 12 bases between them. Germline CDR1 and CDR2: ENHRY and SYGVKD.

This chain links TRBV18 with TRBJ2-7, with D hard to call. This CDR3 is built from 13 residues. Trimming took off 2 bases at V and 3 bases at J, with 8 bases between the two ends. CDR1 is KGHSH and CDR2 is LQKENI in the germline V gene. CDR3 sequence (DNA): TGTGCCAGCTCACCATCACGGATCTACGAGCAGTACTTC. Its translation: CASSPSRIYEQYF.

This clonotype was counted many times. CDR3: CASSLSGATDTQYF. CDR3 sequence (DNA): TGTGCCAGCAGCTTGTCAGGGGCAACAGATACGCAGTATTTT. The rearrangement joins TRBV5-6 to TRBJ2-3; perhaps TRBD1 as D (6 bases). CDR3 length: 14 residues. V lost 1 base and J lost 3, with 9 bases in between. The germline CDR1 and CDR2 sequences are SGHDT and YYEEEE. The whole variable domain, remainder taken from reference TRBV5-6 and TRBJ2-3, is DAGVTQSPTHLIKTRGQQVTLRCSPKSGHDTVSWYQQALGQGPQFIFQYYEEEERQRGNFPDRFSGHQFPNYSSELNVNALLLGDSALYLCASSLSGATDTQYFGPGTRLTVL.

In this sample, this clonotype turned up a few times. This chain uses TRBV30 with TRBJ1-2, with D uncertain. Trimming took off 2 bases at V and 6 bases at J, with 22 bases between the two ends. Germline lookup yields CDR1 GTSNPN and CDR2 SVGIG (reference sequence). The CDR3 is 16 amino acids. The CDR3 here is CAWSYIRPAIEDGYTF. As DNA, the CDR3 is TGTGCCTGGAGTTACATCAGGCCCGCTATAGAAGATGGCTACACCTTC.

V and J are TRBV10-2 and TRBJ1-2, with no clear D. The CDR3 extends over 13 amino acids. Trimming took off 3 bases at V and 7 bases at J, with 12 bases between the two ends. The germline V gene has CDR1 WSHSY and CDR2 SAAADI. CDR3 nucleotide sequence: TGCGCCAGCAGTGAACGTCAGGATCGTGGCTACACCTTC. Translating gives CASSERQDRGYTF.

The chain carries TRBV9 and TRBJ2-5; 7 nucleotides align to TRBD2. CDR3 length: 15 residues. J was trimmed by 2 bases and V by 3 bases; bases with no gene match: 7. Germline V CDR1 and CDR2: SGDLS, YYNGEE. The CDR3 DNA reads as TGTGCCAGCAGCGGAGACCTAGCGGAACAAGAGACCCAGTACTTC. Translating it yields CASSGDLAEQETQYF.

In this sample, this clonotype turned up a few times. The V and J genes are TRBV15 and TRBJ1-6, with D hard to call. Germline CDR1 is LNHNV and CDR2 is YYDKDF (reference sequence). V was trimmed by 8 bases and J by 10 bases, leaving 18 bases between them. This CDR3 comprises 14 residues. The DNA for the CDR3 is TGTGCCACCGGCCACGGGAGAGAAGCATCACCCCTCCACTTT. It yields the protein CATGHGREASPLHF.

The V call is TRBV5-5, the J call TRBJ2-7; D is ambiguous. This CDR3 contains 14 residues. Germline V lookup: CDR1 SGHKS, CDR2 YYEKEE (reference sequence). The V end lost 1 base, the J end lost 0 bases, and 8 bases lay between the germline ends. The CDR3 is CASSLSANSYEQYF. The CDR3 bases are TGTGCCAGCAGCTTGTCGGCGAACTCCTACGAGCAGTACTTC. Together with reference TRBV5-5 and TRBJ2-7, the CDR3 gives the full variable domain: DAGVTQSPTHLIKTRGQQVTLRCSPISGHKSVSWYQQVLGQGPQFIFQYYEKEERGRGNFPDRFSARQFPNYSSELNVNALLLGDSALYLCASSLSANSYEQYFGPGTRLTVT.